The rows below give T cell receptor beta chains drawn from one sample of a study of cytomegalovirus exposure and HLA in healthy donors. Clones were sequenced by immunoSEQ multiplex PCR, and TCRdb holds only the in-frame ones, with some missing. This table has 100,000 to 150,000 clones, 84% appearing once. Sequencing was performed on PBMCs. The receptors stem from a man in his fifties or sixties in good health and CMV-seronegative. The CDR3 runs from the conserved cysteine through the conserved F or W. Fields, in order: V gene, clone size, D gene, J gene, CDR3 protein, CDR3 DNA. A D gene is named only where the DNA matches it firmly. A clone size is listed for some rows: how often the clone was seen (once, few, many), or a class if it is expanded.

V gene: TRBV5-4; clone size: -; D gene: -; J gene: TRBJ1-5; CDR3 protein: CASSLVLVTGGQPQHF; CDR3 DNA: TGTGCCAGCAGCTTGGTTCTTGTAACGGGGGGCCAGCCCCAGCATTTT
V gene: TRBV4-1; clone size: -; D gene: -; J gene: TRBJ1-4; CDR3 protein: CASSQDRGATNEKLFF; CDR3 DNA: TGCGCCAGCAGCCAAGACAGGGGCGCAACTAATGAAAAACTGTTTTTT
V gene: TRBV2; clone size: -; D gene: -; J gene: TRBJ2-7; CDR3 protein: CASSQVYEQYF; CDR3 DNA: TGCGCCAGCAGTCAGGTCTACGAGCAGTACTTC
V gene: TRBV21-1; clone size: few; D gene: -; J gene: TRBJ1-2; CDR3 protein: CASSKGTPFSLANYGYTF; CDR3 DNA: TGTGCCAGCAGCAAAGGGACACCCTTTTCCCTAGCTAACTATGGCTACACCTTC
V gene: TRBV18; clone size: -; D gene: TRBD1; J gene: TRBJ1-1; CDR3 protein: CASSQPGTDTEAFF; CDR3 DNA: TGTGCCAGCTCACAACCCGGGACAGACACTGAAGCTTTCTTT
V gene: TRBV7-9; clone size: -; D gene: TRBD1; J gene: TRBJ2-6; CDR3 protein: CASTLIAAGGFGGANVLTF; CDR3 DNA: TGTGCCAGCACCCTAATCGCGGCAGGGGGCTTTGGTGGGGCCAACGTCCTGACTTTC
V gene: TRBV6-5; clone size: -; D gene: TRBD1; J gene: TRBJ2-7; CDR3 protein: CASSRLGTAYEQYF; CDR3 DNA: TGTGCCAGCAGTCGACTCGGGACAGCCTACGAGCAGTACTTC
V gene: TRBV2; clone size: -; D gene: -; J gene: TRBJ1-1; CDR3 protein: CASIYGRRDTEAFF; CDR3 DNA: TGTGCCAGCATCTACGGACGGCGGGACACTGAAGCTTTCTTT
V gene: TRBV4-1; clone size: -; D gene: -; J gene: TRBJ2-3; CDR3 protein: CASSQESLNAQYF; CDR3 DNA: TGCGCCAGCAGCCAGGAATCACTAAACGCGCAGTATTTT
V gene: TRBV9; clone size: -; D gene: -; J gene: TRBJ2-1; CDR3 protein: CASSVADYNEQFF; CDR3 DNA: TGTGCCAGCAGCGTCGCGGACTACAATGAGCAGTTCTTC
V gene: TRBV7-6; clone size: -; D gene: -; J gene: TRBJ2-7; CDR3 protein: CASSPLMGQGIYEQYF; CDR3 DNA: TGTGCCAGCAGTCCGCTAATGGGGCAGGGGATCTACGAGCAGTACTTC
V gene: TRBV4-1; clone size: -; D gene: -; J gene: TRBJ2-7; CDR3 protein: CASSPGIRSYEQYF; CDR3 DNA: TGCGCCAGCAGTCCCGGGATCCGCTCCTACGAGCAGTACTTC
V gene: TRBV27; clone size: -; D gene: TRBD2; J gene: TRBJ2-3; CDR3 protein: CASSLLGGASTDTQYF; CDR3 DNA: TGTGCCAGCAGTTTACTCGGGGGGGCCAGCACAGATACGCAGTATTTT
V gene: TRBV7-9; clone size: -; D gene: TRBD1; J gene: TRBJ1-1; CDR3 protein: CASSQQGNLNTEAFF; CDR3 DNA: TGTGCCAGCAGCCAACAGGGGAACCTGAACACTGAAGCTTTCTTT
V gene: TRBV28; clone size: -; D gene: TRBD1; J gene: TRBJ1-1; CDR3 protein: CASTPRDRGHTEAFF; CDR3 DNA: TGTGCCAGCACACCCCGGGACAGGGGGCATACTGAAGCTTTCTTT
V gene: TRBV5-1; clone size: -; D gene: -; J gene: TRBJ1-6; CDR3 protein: CASRRDSDNSPLHF; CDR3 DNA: TGCGCCAGCAGACGAGACAGCGATAATTCACCCCTCCACTTT
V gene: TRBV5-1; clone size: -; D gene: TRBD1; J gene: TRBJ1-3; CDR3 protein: CASSYQPGQASSAISGNTIYF; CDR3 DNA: TGCGCCAGCAGCTACCAGCCGGGACAGGCATCATCGGCCATCTCTGGAAACACCATATATTTT
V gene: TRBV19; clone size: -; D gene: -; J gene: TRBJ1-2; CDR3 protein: CASSKPSGSDGYTF; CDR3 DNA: TGTGCCAGTAGTAAACCCAGCGGTTCGGATGGCTACACCTTC
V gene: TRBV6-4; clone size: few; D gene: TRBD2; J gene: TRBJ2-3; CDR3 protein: CASSDLAGGSTDTQYF; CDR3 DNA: TGTGCCAGCAGTGACCTAGCGGGGGGAAGCACAGATACGCAGTATTTT
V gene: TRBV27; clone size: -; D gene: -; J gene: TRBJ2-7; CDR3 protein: CASSLWPQREQYF; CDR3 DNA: TGTGCCAGCAGTTTATGGCCTCAGCGGGAGCAGTACTTC
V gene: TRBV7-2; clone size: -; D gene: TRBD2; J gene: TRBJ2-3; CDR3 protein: CASSQSGGGTDTQYF; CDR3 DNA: TGTGCCAGCAGCCAAAGCGGCGGGGGGACAGATACGCAGTATTTT
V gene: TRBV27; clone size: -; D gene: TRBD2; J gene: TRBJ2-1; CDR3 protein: CASGSGGGYNEQFF; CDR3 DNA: TGTGCCAGCGGCAGCGGGGGGGGTTACAATGAGCAGTTCTTC
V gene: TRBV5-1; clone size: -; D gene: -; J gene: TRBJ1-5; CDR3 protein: CASSLASGGDQPQHF; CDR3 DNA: TGCGCCAGCAGCTTGGCCTCGGGGGGGGATCAGCCCCAGCATTTT
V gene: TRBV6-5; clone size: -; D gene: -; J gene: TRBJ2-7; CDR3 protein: CASSWREGMTEQYF; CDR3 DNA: TGTGCCAGCAGCTGGAGGGAAGGGATGACCGAGCAGTACTTC
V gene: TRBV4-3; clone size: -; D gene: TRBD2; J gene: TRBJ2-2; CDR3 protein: CASSQERWLAGGTNTGELFF; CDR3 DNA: TGCGCCAGCAGCCAAGAGAGGTGGCTAGCGGGGGGCACGAACACCGGGGAGCTGTTTTTT
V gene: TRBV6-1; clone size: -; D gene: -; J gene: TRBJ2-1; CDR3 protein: CATTTSGRGDEQFF; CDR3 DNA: TGTGCCACCACCACGTCTGGCAGGGGGGATGAGCAGTTCTTC
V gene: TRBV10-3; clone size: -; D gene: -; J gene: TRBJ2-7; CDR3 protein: CAISDYTSYEQYF; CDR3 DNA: TGTGCCATCAGTGATTACACCTCCTACGAGCAGTACTTC
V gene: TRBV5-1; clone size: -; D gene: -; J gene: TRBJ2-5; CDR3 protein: CASRGTARETQYF; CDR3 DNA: TGCGCCAGCAGAGGAACAGCTCGGGAGACCCAGTACTTC
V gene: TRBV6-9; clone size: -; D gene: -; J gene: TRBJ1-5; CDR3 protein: CASGRESNQPQHF; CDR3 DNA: TGTGCCAGCGGGAGGGAGAGCAATCAGCCCCAGCATTTT
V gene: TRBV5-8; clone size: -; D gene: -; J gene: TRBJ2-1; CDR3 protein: CASSFTRTRYNEQFF; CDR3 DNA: TGTGCCAGCAGCTTCACCCGGACACGGTACAATGAGCAGTTCTTC
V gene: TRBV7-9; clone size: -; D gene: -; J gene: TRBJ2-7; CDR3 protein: CASSPVDEQYF; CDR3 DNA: TGTGCCAGCAGCCCGGTGGACGAGCAGTACTTC
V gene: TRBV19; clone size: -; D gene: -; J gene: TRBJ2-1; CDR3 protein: CASSLNSVNEQFF; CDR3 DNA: TGTGCCAGTAGTCTCAATAGCGTCAATGAGCAGTTCTTC
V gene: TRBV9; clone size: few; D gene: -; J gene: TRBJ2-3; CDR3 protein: CASTSSRRADTQYF; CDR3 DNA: TGTGCCAGCACATCATCTAGGCGGGCAGATACGCAGTATTTT
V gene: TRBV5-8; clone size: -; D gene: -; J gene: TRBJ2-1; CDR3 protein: CASSLGRGPSYNEQFF; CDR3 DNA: TGTGCCAGCAGCTTGGGTAGGGGTCCGTCCTACAATGAGCAGTTCTTC
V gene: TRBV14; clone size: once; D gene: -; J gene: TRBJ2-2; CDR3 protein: CASRGSRTGELFF; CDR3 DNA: TGTGCCAGCAGGGGCAGCCGAACCGGGGAGCTGTTTTTT
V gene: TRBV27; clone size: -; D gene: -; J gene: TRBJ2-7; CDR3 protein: CASSLTVNYEQYF; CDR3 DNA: TGTGCCAGCAGCCTCACAGTGAACTACGAGCAGTACTTC
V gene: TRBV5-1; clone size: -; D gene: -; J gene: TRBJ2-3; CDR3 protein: CASSLVGRSTQYF; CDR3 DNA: TGCGCCAGCAGCTTGGTGGGGCGGAGTACGCAGTATTTT
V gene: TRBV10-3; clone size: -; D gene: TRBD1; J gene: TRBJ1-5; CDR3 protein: CAISDRINQPQHF; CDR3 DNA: TGTGCCATCTCGGACAGGATCAATCAGCCCCAGCATTTT
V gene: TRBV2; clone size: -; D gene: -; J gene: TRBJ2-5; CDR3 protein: CASSVAGSETQYF; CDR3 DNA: TGTGCCAGCAGTGTGGCGGGGTCTGAGACCCAGTACTTC
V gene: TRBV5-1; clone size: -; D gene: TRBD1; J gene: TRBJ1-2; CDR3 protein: CASSLAYGQGAYGYTF; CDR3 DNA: TGCGCCAGCAGCTTGGCCTATGGACAGGGGGCCTATGGCTACACCTTC
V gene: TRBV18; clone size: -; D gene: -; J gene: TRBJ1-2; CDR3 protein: CASSPTTANYGYTF; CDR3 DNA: TGTGCCAGCTCACCAACAACAGCTAACTATGGCTACACCTTC